The T cell receptor beta chain described here comes from a study of post-analysis software for immune sequencing data. Study overall: The patients showed relapsing-remitting, secondary progressive and progressive-relapsing multiple sclerosis courses. Study results and limitations: The study found TRBV5-6, TRBV5-1 and TRBV20-1 among about five TRBV segments more frequent in patients than controls. Co-batched samples clustered tightly together by F measure. Controls significantly exceeded multiple sclerosis patients in normalized Chao1 diversity.

Details on this clonotype: Its specificity is unknown.

J gave up 10 bases and V 7 bases, and 15 bases lay outside the gene matches. From germline, CDR1 is MNHEY and CDR2 SVGAGI. There are 15 residues in the CDR3. TCR beta cDNA libraries had unique molecular identifiers. T cells numbering 1 to 10 million yielded some 520,000 cDNA molecules. TCRdb used MiXCR to reprocess the PCR reads, holding one entry per CDR3 protein. The table shows around 770,000 distinct CDR3 sequences, with about half occurring only once. Source material: blood. This TCR was sampled from a girl aged 10 to 17 with multiple sclerosis. This rearrangement joins TRBV6-5 to TRBJ1-4; 7 nucleotides match TRBD1. CDR3 DNA sequence: TGTGCCAGCAATATAACCGGGACAGATATGGTAAAACTGTTTTTT. This codes for CASNITGTDMVKLFF.